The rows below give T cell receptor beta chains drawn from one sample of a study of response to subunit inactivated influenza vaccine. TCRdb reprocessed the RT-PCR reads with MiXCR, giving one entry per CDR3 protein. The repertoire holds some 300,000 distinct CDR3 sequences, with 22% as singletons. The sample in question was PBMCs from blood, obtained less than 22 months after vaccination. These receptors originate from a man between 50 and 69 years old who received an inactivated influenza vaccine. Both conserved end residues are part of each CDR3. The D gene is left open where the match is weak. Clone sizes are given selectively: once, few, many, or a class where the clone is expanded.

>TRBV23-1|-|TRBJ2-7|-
TGCGCCAGCAGGGCAGGGTGTATAGAACCTCCCGACTACGAGCAGTACTTC
CASRAGCIEPPDYEQYF
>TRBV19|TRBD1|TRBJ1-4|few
TGTGCCAGTAGTACGGGGACAGGAAGAAATGAAAAACTGTTTTTT
CASSTGTGRNEKLFF
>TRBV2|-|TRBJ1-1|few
TGTGCCAGCAGTGAATCTCTCCCCACTGAAGCTTTCTTT
CASSESLPTEAFF
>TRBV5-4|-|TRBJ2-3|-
TGTGCCAGCAGCCCTGAGGGGCCTGGGGCAGATACGCAGTATTTT
CASSPEGPGADTQYF
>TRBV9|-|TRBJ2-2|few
TGTGCCAGCAGCGTATGGGTCTCCACCGGGGAGCTGTTTTTT
CASSVWVSTGELFF
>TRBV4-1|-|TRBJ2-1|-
TGCGCCAGCAGCCAATTTAGGAGCTCCTACAATGAGCAGTTCTTC
CASSQFRSSYNEQFF
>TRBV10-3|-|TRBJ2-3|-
TGTGCCATCAGTGAGTCAGCCGTTGTCACAGATACGCAGTATTTT
CAISESAVVTDTQYF
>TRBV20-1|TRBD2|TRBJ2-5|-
TGCAGTGCTAGCCTAGCGGGGAACCAAGAGACCCAGTACTTC
CSASLAGNQETQYF
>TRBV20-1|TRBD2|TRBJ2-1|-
TGCAGTGCTAGGTCGCCTAGCGGGCCTAACTTCTCCTACAATGAGCAGTTCTTC
CSARSPSGPNFSYNEQFF
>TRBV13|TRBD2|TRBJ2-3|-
TGTGCCAGCAGCTCACCTAGCGGGGGAAGCACAGATACGCAGTATTTT
CASSSPSGGSTDTQYF
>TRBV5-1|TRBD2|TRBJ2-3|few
TGCGCCAGCGCTAGCGGGAGGGCCTCCGATACGCAGTATTTT
CASASGRASDTQYF
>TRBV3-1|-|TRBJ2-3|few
TGTGCCAGCAGCCAAGATATCGCCGTCTCAGATACGCAGTATTTT
CASSQDIAVSDTQYF
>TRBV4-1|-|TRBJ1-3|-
TGCGCCAGCAGCCAAGGGAGGAGCTCTGGAAACACCATATATTTT
CASSQGRSSGNTIYF
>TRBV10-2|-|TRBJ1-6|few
TGCGCCAGCAGTGCTAAGGCGCTGGCACCCCTCCACTTT
CASSAKALAPLHF
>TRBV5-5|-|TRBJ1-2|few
TGTGCCAGCAGCATACCAAGGGACATGGATAATGGCTACACCTTC
CASSIPRDMDNGYTF
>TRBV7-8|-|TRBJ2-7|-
TGTGCCAGCAGCTTGATAAGTACCTACGAGCAGTACTTC
CASSLISTYEQYF
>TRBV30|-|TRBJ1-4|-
TGTGCCTGGAGTGAAGGACTGAGGGTCGAACTGTTTTTT
CAWSEGLRVELFF
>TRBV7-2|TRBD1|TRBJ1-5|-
TGTGCCAGCAGCTTATCGACAGGGTACAATCAGCCCCAGCATTTT
CASSLSTGYNQPQHF
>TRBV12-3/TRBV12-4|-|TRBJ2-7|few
TGTGCCAGCAGTTTCAACAGGGACGAGCAGTACTTC
CASSFNRDEQYF
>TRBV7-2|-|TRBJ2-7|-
TGTGCCAGCAGCTCACCGGGTCGCAATTTATACGAGCAGTACTTC
CASSSPGRNLYEQYF
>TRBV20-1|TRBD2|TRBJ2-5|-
TGCAGTGCTAGATTCAAAGAGACTAGCAGACAAGAGACCCAGTACTTC
CSARFKETSRQETQYF
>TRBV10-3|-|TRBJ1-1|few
TGTGCCATCAGCAGCCGGGACTCTGAAGCTTTCTTT
CAISSRDSEAFF
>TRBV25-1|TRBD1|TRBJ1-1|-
TGTGCCAGCAGTCCTGGGACAGCAGGGGCTTTCTTT
CASSPGTAGAFF
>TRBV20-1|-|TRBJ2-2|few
TGCAGTGCTAGAGATCTAGGGAACACCGGGGAGCTGTTTTTT
CSARDLGNTGELFF
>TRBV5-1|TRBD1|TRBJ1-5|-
TGCGCCAGCAGCCCGGGACAGGGGGAAATTACTTTATGGCCCCAGCATTTT
CASSPGQGEITLWPQHF
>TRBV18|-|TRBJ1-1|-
TGTGCCAGCTCACCACCTCATAGGAACACTGAAGCTTTCTTT
CASSPPHRNTEAFF
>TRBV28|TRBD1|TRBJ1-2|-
TGTGCCAGCAGCCCGACAGGGACCTATGGCTACACCTTC
CASSPTGTYGYTF
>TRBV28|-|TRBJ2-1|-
TGTGCCAGCAGATTGGACATCTACAATGAGCAGTTCTTC
CASRLDIYNEQFF
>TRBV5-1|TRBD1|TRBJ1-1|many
TGCGCCAGCAGATCCCGGGTAGGACAGGCTTTAAGAACCAACACTGAAGCTTTCTTT
CASRSRVGQALRTNTEAFF
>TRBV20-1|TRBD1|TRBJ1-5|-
TGCAGTGCTATACAGGACAGGGGAAATCAGCCCCAGCATTTT
CSAIQDRGNQPQHF
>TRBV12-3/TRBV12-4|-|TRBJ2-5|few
TGTGCCAGCAGGGATAAGGTTGGGGAGACCCAGTACTTC
CASRDKVGETQYF
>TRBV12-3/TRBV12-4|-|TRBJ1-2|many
TGTGCCAGCAGTTTAGGTCAGATTAACTATGGCTACACCTTC
CASSLGQINYGYTF
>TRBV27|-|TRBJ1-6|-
TGTGCCAGCAGTTTACGTCCGGGATATAATTCACCCCTCCACTTT
CASSLRPGYNSPLHF
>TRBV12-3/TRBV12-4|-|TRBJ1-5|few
TGTGCCAGCAGCCGGACCGCCGGTTATCAGCCCCAGCATTTT
CASSRTAGYQPQHF
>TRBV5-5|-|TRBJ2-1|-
TGTGCCAGCAGCTTGAGGCCGCGAATGACCTACAATGAGCAGTTCTTC
CASSLRPRMTYNEQFF
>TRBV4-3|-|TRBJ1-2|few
TGCGCCAGCAGCCAAGATAGGACACGATTCTATGGCTACACCTTC
CASSQDRTRFYGYTF
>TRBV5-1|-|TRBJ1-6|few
TGCGCCACCAAAGGGACCGATAATTCACCCCTCCACTTT
CATKGTDNSPLHF
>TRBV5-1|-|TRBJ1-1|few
TGCGCCAGCAGCTTACCCGAGGGCACTGAAGCTTTCTTT
CASSLPEGTEAFF
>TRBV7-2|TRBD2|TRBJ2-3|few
TGTGCCAGCAGCTCCCAGCGGGGCCGGGATACGCAGTATTTT
CASSSQRGRDTQYF
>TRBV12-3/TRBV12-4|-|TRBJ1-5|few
TGTGCCAGCACCCAGGGTTTGAGCAATCAGCCCCAGCATTTT
CASTQGLSNQPQHF
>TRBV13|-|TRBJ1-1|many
TGTGCCAGCAGCTTAGAGGAGGGCCCTGAAGCTTTCTTT
CASSLEEGPEAFF
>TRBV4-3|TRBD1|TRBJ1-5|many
TGCGCCAGCAGCCAAAACACCGGGACAGGATATCAGCCCCAGCATTTT
CASSQNTGTGYQPQHF
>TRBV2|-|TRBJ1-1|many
TGTGCCAGCAGCGTCTGGGGGGACACTGAAGCTTTCTTT
CASSVWGDTEAFF
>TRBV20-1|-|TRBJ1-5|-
TGCAGTGCTAGAGATGAAGGGGGGAATAGCAATCAGCCCCAGCATTTT
CSARDEGGNSNQPQHF
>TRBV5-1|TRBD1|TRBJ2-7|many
TGTGCCAGCAGCCTTGGACAGGACTACGAGCAGTACTTC
CASSLGQDYEQYF
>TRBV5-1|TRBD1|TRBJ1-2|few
TGCGCCAGCAGCTTGGGCTGGGACAGGGTTAACTATGGCTACACCTTC
CASSLGWDRVNYGYTF
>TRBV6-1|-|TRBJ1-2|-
TGTGCCAGCAGCCCATCAGGGGACTATGGCTACACCTTC
CASSPSGDYGYTF
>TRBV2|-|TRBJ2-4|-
TGTGCCAGCAGTGTCGGTGCGGCCAAAAACATTCAGTACTTC
CASSVGAAKNIQYF
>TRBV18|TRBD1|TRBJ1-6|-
TGTGCCAGCTCAAGACAGGGGTCCACGGGTAATTCACCCCTCCACTTT
CASSRQGSTGNSPLHF
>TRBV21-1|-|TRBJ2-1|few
TGTGCCAGCCGGGACTTCTACAATGAGCAGTTCTTC
CASRDFYNEQFF